The 2 T cell receptor beta chains reported below all come from one sample, sequenced in a study of blood T cells in healthy people across ages. The second PCR ran about 6 to 11 cycles with a sample-barcoded 5' primer and J-beta primers. TCRdb re-called the 5' RACE reads with MiXCR, one entry per CDR3 protein. The table lists some 1,500,000 distinct CDR3 sequences, about 42% of them singletons. Sequenced input: blood. The receptors come from a young woman in good health.

This clonotype was seen only a few times. V gene TRBV7-9 combines with J gene TRBJ1-1; 10 bases fit TRBD1. The CDR3 extends over 17 amino acids. Germline V gives CDR1 SEHNR, CDR2 FQNEAQ (reference sequence). The V gene end was trimmed by 4 bases and the J gene end by 0 bases; junction bases not matched to a gene: 8. The CDR3 reads CASSYLRTGGMNTEAFF. CDR3 nucleotides: TGTGCCAGCAGCTACTTAAGGACAGGGGGAATGAACACTGAAGCTTTCTTT.

The rearrangement uses TRBV7-9 and TRBJ2-7; no clear D. Trimming removed 1 base at V and 3 bases at J, with 10 bases between. CDR3 size: 14 residues. The germline CDR1 and CDR2 sequences are SEHNR and FQNEAQ (reference sequence). The CDR3 sequence: CASSLETMNYEQYF. DNA for the CDR3: TGTGCCAGCAGCTTAGAGACGATGAACTACGAGCAGTACTTC.